The 31 T cell receptor beta chains below all came from one sample that was sequenced in a study of control samples from healthy donors and cancer patients. Assay: immunoSEQ multiplex PCR; the TCRdb copy retains only in-frame clones and omits some. The table shows about 140,000 clones, with roughly 92% occurring only once. The sample was blood. These TCRs come from a man younger than 45 in good health.

Regarding this clone: One end of the junction does not line up with germline, which may come from a read error. This rearrangement joins TRBV7-7 to TRBJ2-5; D not certain. Germline V gene data show CDR1 as SSHAT and CDR2 as FNYEAQ (reference sequence). CDR3 length: 15 residues. The CDR3: CASSFRFGRQETQYF. Here the CDR3 DNA reads TGTGCTAGCAGCTTCAGGTTCGGCAGACAAGAGACCCAGTACTTC.

The gene calls are TRBV24-1 and TRBJ2-1; D is perhaps TRBD1 (6 bases). Germline assignment: CDR1 KGHDR and CDR2 SFDVKD. The length of the CDR3 is 14 residues. The V gene lost 0 bases and the J gene lost 4 bases, with 6 bases spanning the gap. The CDR3, as DNA: TGTGCCACCAGTGATTTGACAGGGTACAATGAGCAGTTCTTC. Protein: CATSDLTGYNEQFF.

The chain has TRBV6-5 and TRBJ1-4; 9 bases line up with TRBD1. Germline CDR1 is MNHEY and CDR2 is SVGAGI. The CDR3 totals 14 residues. V trimming: 6 bases; J trimming: 7 bases; junction bases outside the gene matches: 6. The CDR3 coding sequence is TGTGCCAGCAGCATACAGGGGGCCGGTGAAAAACTGTTTTTT. This codes for CASSIQGAGEKLFF.

V and J are TRBV5-1 and TRBJ2-1; the D gene is possibly TRBD2 (5 bases). V was trimmed by 0 bases and J by 8 bases, leaving 12 bases between them. The CDR3 contains 14 residues. CDR1 is SGHRS and CDR2 is YFSETQ in the germline V gene. CDR3 residues: CASSLGLPRDEQFF. The CDR3 coding sequence is TGCGCCAGCAGCTTGGGACTACCGCGGGATGAGCAGTTCTTC.

This chain joins TRBV30 and TRBJ2-1, with 9 bases lining up with TRBD2. The V gene end was trimmed by 2 bases and the J gene end by 4 bases; junction bases not matched to a gene: 3. Germline-derived CDR1 and CDR2 are GTSNPN and SVGIG (reference sequence). The CDR3 is 14 amino acids. CDR3 loop: CAWSRRGGYNEQFF. In nucleotides, the CDR3 is TGTGCCTGGAGTCGGCGGGGGGGATACAATGAGCAGTTCTTC.

This chain links TRBV9 with TRBJ2-7; 14 positions match TRBD2. The J segment lost 1 base and the V segment lost 2 bases, leaving 2 bases of the junction unmatched. The CDR3 loop spans 16 amino acids. CDR1 is SGDLS and CDR2 is YYNGEE in the germline V gene. This CDR3 reads CASSVGLAGGSYEQYF. The CDR3 DNA follows: TGTGCCAGCAGCGTCGGACTAGCGGGAGGTTCCTACGAGCAGTACTTC.

This clone has only one observation. This sequence joins TRBV28 and TRBJ1-2; the D is unclear. V was trimmed by 5 bases and J by 6 bases, leaving 13 bases between them. The CDR3 sequence is 13 residues long. CDR1 and CDR2 (germline): MDHEN, SYDVKM. CDR3 region: CASSEGMYNGYTF. The CDR3 region has the DNA TGTGCCAGCAGTGAAGGAATGTACAATGGCTACACCTTC.

V and J are TRBV24-1 and TRBJ2-2, with TRBD1 matching over 8 bases. Trimming cost V 4 bases and J 4 bases; bases outside gene matches: 10. This CDR3 comprises 17 residues. Germline V CDR1 and CDR2: KGHDR, SFDVKD. The CDR3 protein is CATSEAITTGVTGELFF. The CDR3 DNA reads as TGTGCCACCAGTGAGGCTATAACGACAGGGGTCACCGGGGAGCTGTTTTTT.

The rearrangement joins TRBV3-1 (or the pseudogene TRBV3-2) to TRBJ1-5, with D unresolved. Trimming pared 11 bases from V and 0 bases from J, leaving 17 bases between. Germline CDR1 is LGHDT and CDR2 is YNNKEL (reference sequence). The length of the CDR3 is 15 residues. The CDR3 DNA is TGTGCCGAAAATAGGACCCCGGATAGCAATCAGCCCCAGCATTTT. Translated: CAENRTPDSNQPQHF.

The V call is TRBV19, the J call TRBJ2-2; D is possibly TRBD1 (5 bases). The germline CDR1 and CDR2 sequences are LNHDA and SQIVND (reference sequence). The CDR3 covers 15 residues. Trimming took 3 bases from V and 6 from J, leaving 14 bases between them. The CDR3 sequence is CASSILAGLAGELFF. Here the CDR3 DNA reads TGTGCCAGTAGTATTCTGGCAGGGCTGGCCGGGGAGCTGTTTTTT.

This clone showed up just a few times. V gene TRBV7-8 combines with J gene TRBJ2-7; D is undetermined. Germline CDR1 SGHVS, CDR2 FQNEAQ. The ends were cut back, 0 bases at V and 3 bases at J, with 6 bases in the middle. The CDR3 has 13 residues. As DNA, the CDR3 is TGTGCCAGCAGCTTAGCGGTGAACTACGAGCAGTACTTC. Translation gives CASSLAVNYEQYF.

The J gene is TRBJ2-2, the V gene TRBV28; D perhaps matches TRBD2 (5 bases). In germline, CDR1 is MDHEN, CDR2 SYDVKM. V lost 4 bases and J 6 bases, leaving 12 bases between the germline ends. This CDR3 is built from 14 residues. The CDR3 is CASSYPGRSGELFF. The CDR3 bases are TGTGCCAGCAGTTATCCGGGGAGATCCGGGGAGCTGTTTTTT.

The chain has TRBV11-3 and TRBJ1-5; D is unclear. The CDR3 extends over 16 amino acids. Germline values: CDR1 SGHNT, CDR2 YENEEA. Trimming pared 2 bases from V and 1 base from J, leaving 12 bases between. The CDR3 DNA is TGTGCCAGCAGCTTAACCCAAATTGGGAGCAATCAGCCCCAGCATTTT. Residues: CASSLTQIGSNQPQHF.

The rearrangement joins TRBV15 to TRBJ1-1; D ambiguous. Germline loops: CDR1 LNHNV, CDR2 YYDKDF (reference sequence). This CDR3 is built from 14 residues. V dropped 1 base and J dropped 0 bases, with 6 bases sitting between them. The CDR3 reads CATSRGLLNTEAFF. The CDR3 DNA sequence: TGTGCCACCAGCAGAGGTCTGTTGAACACTGAAGCTTTCTTT.

This clone was recorded a few times. The chain has TRBV5-1 and TRBJ2-5; D perhaps matches TRBD2 (6 bases). This CDR3 is built from 16 residues. Germline V gives CDR1 SGHRS, CDR2 YFSETQ. With 1 base removed from V and 1 base from J, the gap between germline ends came to 14 bases. This chain's CDR3 is CASSLLPAGLQETQYF. In DNA, the CDR3 is TGCGCCAGCAGCTTGCTGCCAGCGGGCCTCCAAGAGACCCAGTACTTC.

The rearrangement uses TRBV19 and TRBJ2-3; 14 bases line up with TRBD2. The ends lost 4 bases at V and 3 bases at J; junction bases unmatched: 9. CDR1 LNHDA and CDR2 SQIVND come from the germline V gene (reference sequence). CDR3 length: 18 amino acids. The CDR3 region is CASSNRTSGRRETDTQYF. DNA of the CDR3: TGTGCCAGTAGTAACCGGACTAGCGGGAGGAGAGAGACAGATACGCAGTATTTT.

This sequence joins TRBV30 and TRBJ1-1; D call uncertain. Germline lookup yields CDR1 GTSNPN and CDR2 SVGIG (reference sequence). V was shortened by 3 bases and J by 1 base, with 9 bases between the two germline ends. The CDR3 contains 13 residues. CDR3 DNA sequence: TGTGCCTGGAGCGGACCTCGGAACACTGAAGCTTTCTTT. Amino acid sequence: CAWSGPRNTEAFF.

The chain combines TRBV5-8 with TRBJ1-2; the D gene is possibly TRBD1 (6 bases). Trimming pared 0 bases from V and 8 bases from J, leaving 14 bases between. CDR1 is SGHTS and CDR2 is YDEGEE in the germline V gene. The CDR3 has 14 amino acids. CDR3 residues: CASSLAQGRDGYTF. CDR3 bases: TGTGCCAGCAGCTTGGCTCAGGGGAGAGACGGCTACACCTTC.

The genes are TRBV6-2 or TRBV6-3 and TRBJ2-3; D unclear. This CDR3 contains 15 residues. Trimming removed 2 bases at V and 2 bases at J, with 11 bases between. The germline V gene has CDR1 MNHEY and CDR2 SVGEGT. The CDR3 here is CASSYGKSVTDTQYF. The DNA for the CDR3 is TGTGCCAGCAGTTACGGGAAGAGCGTCACAGATACGCAGTATTTT.

This chain joins TRBV7-6 and TRBJ2-7; 7 bases align to TRBD1. The CDR3 extends over 15 amino acids. V was clipped by 2 bases and J by 0 bases; unmatched bases: 4. The germline V gene encodes CDR1 SGHVS and CDR2 FNYEAQ. The CDR3 is CASSLRDSSSYEQYF. CDR3 nucleotides: TGTGCCAGCAGCTTACGGGACAGTTCCTCCTACGAGCAGTACTTC. The whole variable domain, remainder taken from reference TRBV7-6 and TRBJ2-7, is GAGVSQSPRYKVTKRGQDVALRCDPISGHVSLYWYRQALGQGPEFLTYFNYEAQQDKSGLPNDRFSAERPEGSISTLTIQRTEQRDSAMYRCASSLRDSSSYEQYFGPGTRLTVT.

V usage is TRBV6-6 and J usage is TRBJ1-6; no clear D gene. The CDR3 totals 12 residues. V lost 6 bases and J lost 14, with 14 bases in between. Per the germline V gene, CDR1 is MNHNY and CDR2 is SVGAGI (reference sequence). The CDR3 bases are TGTGCCAGCAGACCCGTGGGAGTTGCCCTCCACTTT. Its translation: CASRPVGVALHF.

The rearrangement links TRBV12-5 to TRBJ2-5; no reliable D call. The germline V gene encodes CDR1 LGHNT and CDR2 FRNRAP. Trimming stripped 6 bases from V and 3 bases from J, with 2 bases between. The CDR3 runs to 10 residues. The CDR3 reads CASGEETQYF. CDR3 nucleotides: TGTGCTAGTGGCGAAGAGACCCAGTACTTC.

The chain uses TRBV24-1 and TRBJ2-1; 13 nucleotides line up with TRBD2. V lost 7 bases to trimming and J lost 13 bases; unmatched junction nucleotides: 6. The CDR3 contains 13 residues. The V gene's germline CDR1 is KGHDR and CDR2 SFDVKD. The chain's CDR3 is CATSPGLAGYQFF. The CDR3 coding sequence is TGTGCCACCAGCCCGGGACTAGCGGGATACCAGTTCTTC.

This rearrangement joins TRBV29-1 to TRBJ2-7; 7 nucleotides align to TRBD1. CDR1 and CDR2 (germline): SQVTM, ANQGSEA. The CDR3 is made up of 14 amino acids. With 6 bases clipped from V and 6 bases from J, the junction kept 14 bases outside the gene matches. CDR3: CSVPRQGVGGEQYF. As DNA, the CDR3 is TGCAGCGTCCCGAGACAGGGAGTAGGTGGCGAGCAGTACTTC.

J is TRBJ2-6 and V is TRBV18; the match to TRBD1 covers 7 bases. The ends lost 2 bases at V and 0 bases at J; junction bases unmatched: 4. CDR1 and CDR2 from the germline V gene are KGHSH and LQKENI. The CDR3 extends over 17 amino acids. The CDR3 is CASSPGQGVSGANVLTF. The DNA for the CDR3 is TGTGCCAGCTCACCAGGGCAGGGGGTCTCTGGGGCCAACGTCCTGACTTTC.

The chain is built from TRBV30 and TRBJ2-3; D is perhaps TRBD1 or TRBD2 (7 bases each). V lost 7 bases to trimming and J lost 6 bases, with 14 bases between them. Germline CDR1 and CDR2: GTSNPN and SVGIG (reference sequence). The CDR3 consists of 12 residues. The CDR3 region has the DNA TGTGCCTCAGGGGAGGGGGCTGATACGCAGTATTTT. Its protein product is CASGEGADTQYF.

The V gene is TRBV9, the J gene TRBJ2-3; TRBD2 aligns across 10 bases. With V trimmed by 0 bases and J by 5 bases, 12 bases remained unmatched. Germline values: CDR1 SGDLS, CDR2 YYNGEE. The CDR3 length is 18 residues. CDR3 DNA sequence: TGTGCCAGCAGCGTAGAAATGGCTAGCGGGAGTACCGGAGATACGCAGTATTTT. Its translation: CASSVEMASGSTGDTQYF.

The V and J genes are TRBV6-5 and TRBJ1-2; 9 nucleotides line up with TRBD1. The CDR3 is 13 residues long. Losses at the gene ends were 6 bases for V and 6 bases for J; bases not matched to a gene: 5. Germline V CDR1 and CDR2: MNHEY, SVGAGI. This chain's CDR3 is CASRPGQGNGYTF. DNA for the CDR3: TGTGCCAGCAGGCCGGGACAGGGTAATGGCTACACCTTC.

The chain is built from TRBV30 and TRBJ1-2; tentative D call: TRBD1 (6 bases). V lost 4 bases and J lost 6, with 12 bases in between. The germline CDR1 and CDR2 sequences are GTSNPN and SVGIG (reference sequence). The CDR3 consists of 12 residues. Here the CDR3 reads CAWTQGQDGYTF. In nucleotides, the CDR3 is TGTGCCTGGACTCAGGGGCAGGATGGCTACACCTTC.

The rearrangement links TRBV9 to TRBJ2-5; D not certain. This CDR3 contains 16 residues. Germline V gene data show CDR1 as SGDLS and CDR2 as YYNGEE. V lost 1 base and J 5 bases, leaving 18 bases between the germline ends. The chain's CDR3 is CASSVFIGRPGETQYF. The DNA for the CDR3 is TGTGCCAGCAGCGTATTCATCGGCAGGCCTGGGGAGACCCAGTACTTC.

The CDR3 region has the DNA TGTGCCAGTAGTACTCGACAGGGAGGCGAGCAGTACTTC. This gives the protein CASSTRQGGEQYF. The chain links TRBV19 to TRBJ2-7; D possibly corresponds to TRBD1 (7 bases). Germline V gene sequence: CDR1 LNHDA, CDR2 SQIVND (reference sequence). V was shortened by 4 bases and J by 6 bases, with 13 bases between the two germline ends. This CDR3 has 13 amino acids.